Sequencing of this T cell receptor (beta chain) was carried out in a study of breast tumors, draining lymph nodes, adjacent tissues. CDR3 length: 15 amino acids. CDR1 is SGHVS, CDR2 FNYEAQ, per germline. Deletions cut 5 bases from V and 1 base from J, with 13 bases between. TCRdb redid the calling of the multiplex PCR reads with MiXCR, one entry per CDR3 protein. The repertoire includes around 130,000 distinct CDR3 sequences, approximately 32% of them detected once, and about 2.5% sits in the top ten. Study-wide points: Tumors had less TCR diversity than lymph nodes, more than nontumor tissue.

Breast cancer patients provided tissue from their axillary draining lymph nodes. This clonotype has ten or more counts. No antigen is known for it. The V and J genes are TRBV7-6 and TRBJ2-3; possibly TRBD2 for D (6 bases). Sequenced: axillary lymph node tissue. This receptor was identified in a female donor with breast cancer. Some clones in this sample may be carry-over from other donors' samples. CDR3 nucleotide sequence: TGTGCCAGCAGCGGAACTAGCCATGGCACAGATACGCAGTATTTT. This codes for CASSGTSHGTDTQYF.